Listed here are 22 T cell receptor beta chains from one sample, sequenced in a study of blood T cell repertoires in COVID-19. Method: immunoSEQ multiplex PCR; TCRdb's copy keeps in-frame clones and lacks some. This sample has roughly 200,000 clones, with about 90% found just once. Sequencing was performed on PBMCs or T cells enriched from blood (not recorded which). These receptors were taken from a man under 40 who had recovered from COVID-19.

This rearrangement joins TRBV6-5 to TRBJ1-5; 7 nucleotides match TRBD1. Germline-derived CDR1 and CDR2 are MNHEY and SVGAGI. The CDR3 extends over 14 amino acids. V was pared by 6 bases and J by 5 bases, with 7 bases of the junction left unmatched. The CDR3 DNA sequence: TGTGCCAGCAGACCCACAGGGGTGGATCAGCCCCAGCATTTT. Its protein is CASRPTGVDQPQHF.

In its sample, this clone was seen once. This chain links TRBV29-1 with TRBJ1-4; a weak D match, TRBD1 (5 bases). The CDR3 extends over 11 amino acids. The V end was cut by 4 bases, the J end by 13 bases, with 13 bases between. Per the germline V gene, CDR1 is SQVTM and CDR2 is ANQGSEA. DNA for the CDR3: TGCAGCGTTGGAGTGGACAATAGACTGTTTTTT. Translating gives CSVGVDNRLFF.

V is TRBV24-1 and J is TRBJ1-2, with D possibly matching TRBD1 (5 bases). V lost 0 bases and J lost 5, with 15 bases in between. In germline, CDR1 is KGHDR, CDR2 SFDVKD. CDR3 size: 16 residues. The CDR3 spells CATSDLNAPGEYGYTF. As DNA, the CDR3 is TGTGCCACCAGTGATTTGAATGCTCCGGGGGAGTATGGCTACACCTTC.

The genes are TRBV11-2 and TRBJ1-1; a possible D gene is TRBD1 (6 bases). Germline V gives CDR1 SGHAT, CDR2 FQNNGV. The CDR3 runs to 15 residues. The V gene lost 4 bases and the J gene lost 0 bases, with 12 bases spanning the gap. CDR3 nucleotide sequence: TGTGCCAGCAGCTCGAGGACAGCCCTGAACACTGAAGCTTTCTTT. It yields the protein CASSSRTALNTEAFF. Full variable domain (missing parts from reference TRBV11-2 and TRBJ1-1): EAGVAQSPRYKIIEKRQSVAFWCNPISGHATLYWYQQILGQGPKLLIQFQNNGVVDDSQLPKDRFSAERLKGVDSTLKIQPAKLEDSAVYLCASSSRTALNTEAFFGQGTRLTVV.

This clone was detected once. The CDR3 DNA sequence: TGTGCCAGCAGCCAAGGGCCACAACCAGGGAACACCATATATTTT. It encodes CASSQGPQPGNTIYF. This chain links TRBV4-2 with TRBJ1-3; D is perhaps TRBD1 (5 bases). This CDR3 is 15 amino acids long. V was cut by 1 base and J by 7 bases, with 14 bases left in between. Germline V gives CDR1 LGHNA, CDR2 YNFKEQ.

This clone was counted only a few times. V usage is TRBV3-1 (or the pseudogene TRBV3-2) and J usage is TRBJ2-1, with 9 bases that match TRBD2. This CDR3 region has 20 residues. J gave up 0 bases and V 0 bases, and 12 bases lay outside the gene matches. CDR1 LGHDT and CDR2 YNNKEL come from the germline V gene (reference sequence). The CDR3 protein is CASSQDVSGGYTSSYNEQFF. For the CDR3, the DNA is TGTGCCAGCAGCCAAGATGTCAGCGGGGGGTATACGAGCTCCTACAATGAGCAGTTCTTC.

The V and J genes are TRBV6-5 and TRBJ1-1; the D gene is possibly TRBD1 (5 bases). V shed 5 bases and J shed 7 bases, with 11 bases lying between them. The V gene's germline CDR1 is MNHEY and CDR2 SVGAGI. CDR3 length: 12 amino acids. CDR3 nucleotides: TGTGCCAGCAGTAACCAGGGTTATGAAGCTTTCTTT. The encoded protein is CASSNQGYEAFF.

The genes are TRBV19 and TRBJ1-1, with TRBD1 matching 7 bases. Germline assignment: CDR1 LNHDA and CDR2 SQIVND (reference sequence). The V gene end was trimmed by 0 bases and the J gene end by 7 bases; junction bases not matched to a gene: 5. The CDR3 consists of 14 residues. The CDR3 region is CASSIERTGSEAFF. CDR3 coding DNA: TGTGCCAGTAGTATAGAACGGACAGGTAGTGAAGCTTTCTTT.

The chain employs TRBV10-3 and TRBJ1-2, with 10 bases aligning to TRBD1. Per germline, CDR1 ENHRY and CDR2 SYGVKD. The V segment lost 11 bases and the J segment 2 bases; nucleotides outside the gene matches: 11. The length of the CDR3 is 15 residues. The CDR3 DNA sequence: TGTGCCGTACTTCAACCGGGACAGGGGAACTATGGCTACACCTTC. Its translation is CAVLQPGQGNYGYTF.

The CDR3 region is CASSLQGQGNEKLFF. CDR3 bases: TGTGCCAGCAGCTTACAGGGACAGGGTAATGAAAAACTGTTTTTT. V and J are TRBV7-2 and TRBJ1-4, with 9 bases lining up with TRBD1. Germline V gene sequence: CDR1 SGHTA, CDR2 FQGNSA. With V trimmed by 2 bases and J by 4 bases, 2 bases remained unmatched. The CDR3 extends over 15 amino acids.

As concerns this clone: Without the conserved terminal phenylalanine or tryptophan, this CDR3 likely stems from a read error. The DNA is left out, because the CDR3 cannot be placed on it with certainty; the CDR3 is given as TCRdb lists it. The rearrangement links TRBV10-2 to TRBJ1-3. The CDR3 is 12 amino acids long, termini counted. Germline V gives CDR1 WSHSY, CDR2 SAAADI. CDR3 region: CASSDLTATLDV.

The CDR3 loop is CASSLTITSGREETQYF. In nucleotides, the CDR3 is TGTGCCAGCAGCTTAACAATTACTAGCGGGAGGGAAGAGACCCAGTACTTC. The gene calls are TRBV7-9 and TRBJ2-5; 13 bases align to TRBD2. CDR1 and CDR2 (germline): SEHNR, FQNEAQ (reference sequence). The V segment lost 2 bases and the J segment 3 bases; nucleotides outside the gene matches: 6. CDR3 length: 17 amino acids.

The chain couples TRBV6-5 to TRBJ2-3; TRBD2 matches 7 bases. The CDR3 totals 14 residues. With V trimmed by 5 bases and J by 4 bases, 6 bases remained unmatched. Germline V gives CDR1 MNHEY, CDR2 SVGAGI. The CDR3 nucleotides are TGTGCCAGCAGTATTAGCGGGTCCCCAGATACGCAGTATTTT. Translation gives CASSISGSPDTQYF.

V and J are TRBV7-2 and TRBJ2-1; 7 nucleotides agree with TRBD1. Germline CDR1 is SGHTA and CDR2 is FQGNSA. With 5 bases clipped from V and 5 bases from J, the junction kept 12 bases outside the gene matches. The CDR3 has 16 residues. The CDR3 spells CASSVDRQGSDNEQFF. The CDR3 DNA reads TGTGCCAGCAGCGTAGACAGACAGGGATCGGACAATGAGCAGTTCTTC.

The V and J genes are TRBV12-2 and TRBJ1-1; TRBD1 reflects the table's D call only, with no check against the DNA. TRBV12-2 is a known pseudogene. The CDR3 loop spans 18 amino acids. CDR3 DNA sequence: TGTGCAAGTCGCTTTTGGGACGAACAGGGGGCTAGGAACACTGAAGCTTTCTTT. As protein: CASRFWDEQGARNTEAFF.

The gene calls are TRBV4-1 and TRBJ2-5; 11 nucleotides match TRBD2. The CDR3 spans 16 residues. Germline V lookup: CDR1 MGHRA, CDR2 YSYEKL. With V trimmed by 0 bases and J by 5 bases, 5 bases remained unmatched. Here the CDR3 DNA reads TGCGCCAGCAGCCAAGAGGTAGCGGGAGGGGGGGAGACCCAGTACTTC. Its translation: CASSQEVAGGGETQYF.

The genes are TRBV10-2 and TRBJ2-1, with a tentative D call TRBD2 (5 bases). V was clipped by 6 bases and J by 0 bases, with 9 bases between them. The CDR3 sequence is 14 residues long. Germline-derived CDR1 and CDR2 are WSHSY and SAAADI. For the CDR3, the DNA is TGCGCCAGCAGGGTCACTAGCTCCTACAATGAGCAGTTCTTC. Encoded protein: CASRVTSSYNEQFF.

This clone came up once. The chain links TRBV19 to TRBJ2-7; TRBD1 is a possible D gene (5 bases). Deletions cut 6 bases from V and 6 bases from J, with 15 bases between. The CDR3 covers 13 residues. CDR1 LNHDA and CDR2 SQIVND come from the germline V gene (reference sequence). Written as DNA, the CDR3 is TGTGCCAGTAGCACAGGACGGGCCAGCGAGCAGTACTTC. Amino acid sequence: CASSTGRASEQYF.

V gene TRBV7-2 combines with J gene TRBJ2-3; 8 nucleotides align to TRBD2. The length of the CDR3 is 13 residues. CDR1 is SGHTA and CDR2 is FQGNSA in the germline V gene. V was clipped by 6 bases and J by 6 bases; unmatched bases: 5. This CDR3 is CASRGGLVDTQYF. CDR3 bases: TGTGCCAGCAGGGGGGGACTAGTCGATACGCAGTATTTT.

This clone was seen once. J is TRBJ1-5 and V is TRBV27; D is ambiguous. The germline V gene has CDR1 MNHEY and CDR2 SMNVEV (reference sequence). The CDR3 covers 16 residues. The V end lost 5 bases, the J end lost 2 bases, and 16 bases lay between the germline ends. CDR3: CASSPLGAPGNQPQHF. As DNA, the CDR3 is TGTGCCAGCAGTCCGTTAGGAGCCCCGGGCAATCAGCCCCAGCATTTT.

This sequence joins TRBV2 and TRBJ2-5, with TRBD1 matching 7 bases. With 8 bases clipped from V and 5 bases from J, the junction kept 14 bases outside the gene matches. This CDR3 has 15 residues. Germline loops: CDR1 SNHLY, CDR2 FYNNEI. The CDR3 is CASRSETGTGETQYF. The CDR3 DNA sequence: TGTGCCAGCCGTAGCGAGACAGGGACGGGGGAGACCCAGTACTTC.

The chain's CDR3 is CASRDLAVRSLDEQFF. CDR3 nucleotides: TGTGCCAGCAGGGATTTGGCGGTTCGTTCCCTAGATGAGCAGTTCTTC. V usage is TRBV5-6 and J usage is TRBJ2-1; D ambiguous. The CDR3 covers 16 residues. The germline V gene has CDR1 SGHDT and CDR2 YYEEEE. V was shortened by 5 bases and J by 8 bases, with 23 bases between the two germline ends.